This passage covers 15 T cell receptor beta chains from one sample sequenced in a study of cytomegalovirus exposure and HLA in healthy donors. The PCR was carried out with 60 Vbeta primers and 13 Jbeta primers. The table came from immunoSEQ multiplex PCR; TCRdb's copy has only in-frame clones and leaves some out. The table shows some 190,000 clones, with about 81% occurring only once. Sample: PBMCs. The receptors come from a man aged 35-49 years in good health and CMV-seronegative.

The V and J genes are TRBV30 and TRBJ2-7; TRBD1 is a possible D gene (6 bases). V gave up 4 bases and J gave up 2 bases, with 12 bases separating them. Per the germline V gene, CDR1 is GTSNPN and CDR2 is SVGIG (reference sequence). This CDR3 has 13 amino acids. CDR3 bases: TGTGCCTGGACCCAGGGGCCCGCCTACGAGCAGTACTTC. This gives the protein CAWTQGPAYEQYF.

V usage is TRBV7-9 and J usage is TRBJ2-1; 8 bases line up with TRBD1. Unmatched junction bases numbered 13, after V lost 6 bases and J lost 6 bases. The CDR3 length is 16 residues. Per germline, CDR1 SEHNR and CDR2 FQNEAQ (reference sequence). Written as DNA, the CDR3 is TGTGCCAGCAGGCGACCGGGACAGGAGGTAGTCAATGAGCAGTTCTTC. It yields the protein CASRRPGQEVVNEQFF. The whole variable domain, filled in from reference TRBV7-9 and TRBJ2-1, reads DTGVSQNPRHKITKRGQNVTFRCDPISEHNRLYWYRQTLGQGPEFLTYFQNEAQLEKSRLLSDRFSAERPKGSFSTLEIQRTEQGDSAMYLCASRRPGQEVVNEQFFGPGTRLTVL.

The chain combines TRBV5-5 with TRBJ2-7; D not resolved. This CDR3 contains 14 residues. Deletions cut 1 base from V and 0 bases from J, with 8 bases between. Germline V gene sequence: CDR1 SGHKS, CDR2 YYEKEE (reference sequence). This CDR3 reads CASSLYPSSYEQYF. DNA of the CDR3: TGTGCCAGCAGCTTGTATCCCAGCTCCTACGAGCAGTACTTC.

There are a few counts of this clone. The rearrangement uses TRBV4-1 and TRBJ1-5, with D perhaps matching TRBD1 (5 bases). The CDR3 has 16 amino acids. The V end was cut by 2 bases, the J end by 2 bases, with 13 bases between. CDR1 is MGHRA and CDR2 is YSYEKL in the germline V gene. The CDR3 sequence: CASSQIRVGGNQPQHF. CDR3 coding DNA: TGCGCCAGCAGCCAAATCAGGGTGGGTGGCAATCAGCCCCAGCATTTT.

The J gene is TRBJ2-2, the V gene TRBV7-2; the D gene is possibly TRBD2 (5 bases). The ends were cut back, 1 base at V and 4 bases at J, with 7 bases in the middle. This CDR3 contains 14 residues. Germline CDR1 and CDR2: SGHTA and FQGNSA. The DNA of the CDR3 is TGTGCCAGCAGCTTAGGAAGCGGCACCGGGGAGCTGTTTTTT. Amino acid sequence: CASSLGSGTGELFF.

This chain uses TRBV4-3 with TRBJ2-2; D gene unclear. V was clipped by 4 bases and J by 4 bases, with 7 bases between them. Per germline, CDR1 LGHNA and CDR2 YSLEER. The CDR3 sequence is 13 residues long. CDR3 protein: CASSPAITGELFF. The CDR3 DNA reads as TGCGCCAGCAGCCCCGCTATCACCGGGGAGCTGTTTTTT.

There are a few counts of this clone. The gene calls are TRBV5-1 and TRBJ2-3; 8 nucleotides align to TRBD2. CDR3 size: 15 residues. The germline CDR1 and CDR2 sequences are SGHRS and YFSETQ. V lost 1 base, J lost 0 bases, and 1 base stayed unmatched. The CDR3 loop reads CASSLPSGSTDTQYF. CDR3 coding DNA: TGCGCCAGCAGCTTGCCTAGCGGGAGCACAGATACGCAGTATTTT.

The genes are TRBV2 and TRBJ1-2, with TRBD1 matching over 9 bases. This CDR3 spans 18 amino acids. The junction had 18 bases not matched to a gene; V was cut back by 4 bases and J by 6 bases. Germline values: CDR1 SNHLY, CDR2 FYNNEI. CDR3: CASSGGYLGGDRVHGYTF. CDR3 DNA sequence: TGTGCCAGCAGTGGGGGTTACCTGGGGGGGGACAGGGTTCATGGCTACACCTTC.

This clone was observed a handful of times. This sequence joins TRBV9 and TRBJ2-1; 10 bases align to TRBD2. CDR1 SGDLS and CDR2 YYNGEE come from the germline V gene. The CDR3 sequence is 15 residues long. The junction had 5 bases not matched to a gene; V was cut back by 0 bases and J by 8 bases. The CDR3 protein is CASSVEASGGYEQFF. The CDR3 DNA sequence: TGTGCCAGCAGCGTAGAGGCTAGCGGGGGATATGAGCAGTTCTTC.

The V call is TRBV29-1, the J call TRBJ2-2, with D tentatively TRBD1 (6 bases). The length of the CDR3 is 14 residues. Germline V CDR1 and CDR2: SQVTM, ANQGSEA. V lost 6 bases, J lost 1 base, and 12 bases lay in between. CDR3 nucleotide sequence: TGCAGCGTCCCCCTAGGGGGGAACACCGGGGAGCTGTTTTTT. Protein: CSVPLGGNTGELFF.

The chain uses TRBV13 and TRBJ2-7; 8 bases map to TRBD2. V lost 5 bases and J lost 8; bases outside the gene matches: 17. Germline V gene data show CDR1 as PRHDT and CDR2 as FYEKMQ (reference sequence). The CDR3 has 16 residues. This CDR3 is CASSPRGGAGGDKQYF. As DNA, the CDR3 is TGTGCCAGCAGCCCACGTGGAGGGGCGGGAGGTGATAAGCAGTACTTC.

The chain recombines TRBV5-1 with TRBJ2-5; D may be TRBD1 (5 bases). This CDR3 has 13 residues. Germline V gene lookup returns CDR1 SGHRS and CDR2 YFSETQ. Trimming removed 4 bases at V and 1 base at J, with 8 bases between. The CDR3 DNA reads as TGCGCCAGCAGCATCCAGGGCCAAGAGACCCAGTACTTC. This translates into CASSIQGQETQYF.

This chain joins TRBV7-2 and TRBJ1-2; weak D call: TRBD1 (5 bases). CDR1 is SGHTA, CDR2 FQGNSA, per germline. V was cut by 5 bases and J by 4 bases, with 8 bases left in between. The CDR3 is made up of 12 amino acids. Written as DNA, the CDR3 is TGTGCCAGCAGCGCGACAGCCTATGGCTACACCTTC. Its protein product is CASSATAYGYTF.

This clone was found a few times. The chain recombines TRBV6-1 with TRBJ1-4; D gene ambiguous. The ends were cut back, 6 bases at V and 3 bases at J, with 14 bases in the middle. This CDR3 has 15 residues. Germline CDR1 and CDR2: MNHNS and SASEGT. In DNA form, the CDR3 reads TGTGCCAGCAGCGTGGGCTTTGTGTCTAATGAAAAACTGTTTTTT. Protein sequence: CASSVGFVSNEKLFF.

This sequence joins TRBV10-3 and TRBJ2-1, with TRBD2 identical over 12 bases. The junction had 3 bases not matched to a gene; V was cut back by 4 bases and J by 8 bases. CDR3 length: 14 amino acids. CDR1 ENHRY and CDR2 SYGVKD come from the germline V gene. CDR3 amino acids: CAISGLAGEYEQFF. The CDR3 DNA reads TGTGCCATCAGTGGACTAGCGGGGGAGTATGAGCAGTTCTTC.